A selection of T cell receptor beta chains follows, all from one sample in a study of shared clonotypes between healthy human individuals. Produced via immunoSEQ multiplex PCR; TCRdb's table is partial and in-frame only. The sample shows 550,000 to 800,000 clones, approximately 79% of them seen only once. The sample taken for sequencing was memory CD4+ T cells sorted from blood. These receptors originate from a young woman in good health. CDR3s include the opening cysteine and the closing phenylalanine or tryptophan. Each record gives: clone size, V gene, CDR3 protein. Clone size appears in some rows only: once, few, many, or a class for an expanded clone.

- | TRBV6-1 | CASSEVLGSYEQYF
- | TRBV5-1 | CASSEASGGYNEQFF
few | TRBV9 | CASSVAAVAGQQYEQYF
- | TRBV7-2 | CASSLWTSGSNEQYF
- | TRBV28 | CASRPRLRAAGELFF
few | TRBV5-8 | CASSSGGSGRTQETQYF
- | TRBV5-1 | CASSEGLAGTYEQYF
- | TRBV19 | CASGTSGYEQYF
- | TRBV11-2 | CASSLSTGQRGERNTEAFF
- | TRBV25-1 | CASRPTSGSHQFF
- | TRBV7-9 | CASSPPFAGTGNEKLFF
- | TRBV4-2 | CASSQDQTSGVNTGELFF
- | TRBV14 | CASSQDRLRVWGNTIYF
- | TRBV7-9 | CASSQGGNGYTF
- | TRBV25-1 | CASRGRLAEPTDTQYF
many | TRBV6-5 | CASSSSRGKLFF
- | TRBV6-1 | CASGRARGLAEAFF
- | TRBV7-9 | CASGGGDPYGYTF
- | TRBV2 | CASSGGLAGGPQETQYF
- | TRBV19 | CASSRTANTYEQYF
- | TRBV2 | CASSPHFQGADNEQFF
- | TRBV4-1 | CASSQDSRTAYEQYF
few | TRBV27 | CASSRSTDTQYF
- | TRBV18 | CASSPLAGAGGTGELFF
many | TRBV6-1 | CASSEALPREYQPQHF
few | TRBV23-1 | CASSQPLQHSNQPQHF
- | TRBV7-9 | CASSVTRSDEQFF
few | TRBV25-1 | CASSESGGGSNQPQHF
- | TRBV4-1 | CASSLVRQAETQYF
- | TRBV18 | CASSPQTEQVGTEAFF
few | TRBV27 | CASRQGRFPETQYF
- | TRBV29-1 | CSVALRGAYNEQFF
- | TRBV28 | CASSTGQGALFGKLFF
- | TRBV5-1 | CASSSLLAGESEQYF
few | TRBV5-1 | CASSAGQGSTDTQYF
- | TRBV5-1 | CASSNSGRAEETQYF
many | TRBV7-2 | CASSLVAGGQGDTQYF
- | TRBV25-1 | CASSLGLAGNEQFF
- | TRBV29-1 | CSVEGVPNTGELFF
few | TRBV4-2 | CASSQVSSGYSTDTQYF
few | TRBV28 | CASSPVGRKGSSYEQYF
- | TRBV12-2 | CASRSGLNTGELFF
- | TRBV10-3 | CAMRGQGKGDTQYF
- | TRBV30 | CAWSAPQWANTEAFF
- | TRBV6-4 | CASSREVTSYNEQFF